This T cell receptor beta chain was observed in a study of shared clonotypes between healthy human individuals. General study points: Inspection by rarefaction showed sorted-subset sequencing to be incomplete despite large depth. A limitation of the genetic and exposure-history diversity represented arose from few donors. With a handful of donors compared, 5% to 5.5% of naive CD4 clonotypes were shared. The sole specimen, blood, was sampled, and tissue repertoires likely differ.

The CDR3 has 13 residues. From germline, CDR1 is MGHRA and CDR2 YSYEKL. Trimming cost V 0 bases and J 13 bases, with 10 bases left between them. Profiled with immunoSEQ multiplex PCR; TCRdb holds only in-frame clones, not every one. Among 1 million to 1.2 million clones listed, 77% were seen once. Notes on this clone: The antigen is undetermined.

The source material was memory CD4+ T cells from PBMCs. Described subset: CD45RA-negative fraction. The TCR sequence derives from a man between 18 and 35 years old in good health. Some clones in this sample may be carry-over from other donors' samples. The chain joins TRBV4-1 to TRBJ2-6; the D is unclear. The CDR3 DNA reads TGCGCCAGCAGCCAAGATGCGTCCCGGGTCCTGACTTTC. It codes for CASSQDASRVLTF.